Following are 6 T cell receptor beta chains from one sample sequenced in a study of blood T cell repertoires in COVID-19. Method: immunoSEQ multiplex PCR; TCRdb's copy keeps in-frame clones and lacks some. This sample has fewer than 350,000 clones, with roughly 85% found just once. Sample: PBMCs or T cells enriched from blood (not recorded which). These receptors were collected from a woman in her 30s who had been exposed to COVID-19.

The V gene is TRBV6-1, the J gene TRBJ1-2, with TRBD1 as a possible D gene (5 bases). The germline V gene has CDR1 MNHNS and CDR2 SASEGT. V gave up 3 bases and J gave up 4 bases, with 12 bases separating them. This CDR3 contains 14 residues. DNA of the CDR3: TGTGCCAGCAGTGACATATGGGGCGCCTATGGCTACACCTTC. Its translation: CASSDIWGAYGYTF.

The V and J genes are TRBV28 and TRBJ1-6; D ambiguous. CDR3 length equals 12 residues. Germline loops: CDR1 MDHEN, CDR2 SYDVKM. V lost 3 bases and J 9 bases, leaving 6 bases between the germline ends. In DNA form, the CDR3 reads TGTGCCAGCAGTTTGCGGAGTTCACCCCTCCACTTT. It encodes CASSLRSSPLHF. Full variable domain (missing parts from reference TRBV28 and TRBJ1-6): DVKVTQSSRYLVKRTGEKVFLECVQDMDHENMFWYRQDPGLGLRLIYFSYDVKMKEKGDIPEGYSVSREKKERFSLILESASTNQTSMYLCASSLRSSPLHFGNGTRLTVT.

The gene calls are TRBV2 and TRBJ1-5; the match to TRBD1 covers 10 bases. CDR1 SNHLY and CDR2 FYNNEI come from the germline V gene. This CDR3 has 15 residues. Unmatched junction bases numbered 7, after V lost 2 bases and J lost 9 bases. CDR3 DNA: TGTGCCAGCAGTGAAAGGACAGGGGGACTTCGGCCCCAGCATTTT. Amino acids: CASSERTGGLRPQHF.

Notes on this clone: Additional DNA sequences in this sample encode the identical CDR3. The chain joins TRBV28 to TRBJ2-7; D possibly corresponds to TRBD2 (6 bases). The CDR3 runs 13 residues. Germline V gene lookup returns CDR1 MDHEN and CDR2 SYDVKM. Trimming took 3 bases from V and 3 from J, leaving 9 bases between them. The CDR3 coding sequence is TGTGCCAGCAGTTTCGGGGGTTTCTACGAGCAGTACTTC. Translating gives CASSFGGFYEQYF.

This chain joins TRBV7-6 and TRBJ2-7, with 7 bases matching TRBD1. J was trimmed by 2 bases and V by 5 bases; bases with no gene match: 9. CDR3 length: 15 residues. Germline V CDR1 and CDR2: SGHVS, FNYEAQ. In nucleotides, the CDR3 is TGTGCCAGCAGCCCGCAGCTCGGGACAGCCTACGAGCAGTACTTC. The encoded protein is CASSPQLGTAYEQYF.

CDR3 residues: CATNREGATGANVLTF. The CDR3 nucleotides are TGTGCCACCAACCGTGAGGGGGCTACTGGGGCCAACGTCCTGACTTTC. The chain has TRBV2 and TRBJ2-6; the match to TRBD1 covers 7 bases. V gave up 10 bases and J gave up 2 bases; unmatched junction bases: 11. There are 16 residues in the CDR3. Per germline, CDR1 SNHLY and CDR2 FYNNEI.